These 7 T cell receptor beta chains were sequenced from one sample in a study of post-analysis software for immune sequencing data. Overall study findings and caveats: Controls showed lower frequencies than patients for roughly 5 TRBV segments, and TRBV5-6, TRBV5-1 and TRBV20-1 were among these.

No antigen has been assigned to these receptors. The TCR beta cDNA libraries contained unique molecular identifiers. TCRdb reprocessed the PCR reads with MiXCR, giving one entry per CDR3 protein. The sample includes about 820,000 distinct CDR3 sequences, under 70% of them seen just once. The source material was blood. The receptors come from a girl aged 5-17 years with multiple sclerosis.

This rearrangement joins TRBV5-1 to TRBJ2-5; D perhaps matches TRBD1 (6 bases). Germline V lookup: CDR1 SGHRS, CDR2 YFSETQ. Trimming shortened V by 4 bases and J by 0 bases, and 19 bases separated the two germline ends. The CDR3 spans 17 residues. The CDR3 loop reads CASSTGTHHSYQETQYF. As DNA, the CDR3 is TGCGCCAGCAGCACAGGGACACACCATTCGTACCAAGAGACCCAGTACTTC. Full variable domain (missing parts from reference TRBV5-1 and TRBJ2-5): KAGVTQTPRYLIKTRGQQVTLSCSPISGHRSVSWYQQTPGQGLQFLFEYFSETQRNKGNFPGRFSGRQFSNSRSEMNVSTLELGDSALYLCASSTGTHHSYQETQYFGPGTRLLVL.

The rearrangement uses TRBV20-1 and TRBJ1-2; 8 nucleotides match TRBD1. J was trimmed by 4 bases and V by 3 bases; bases with no gene match: 7. The CDR3 has 14 residues. Germline lookup yields CDR1 DFQATT and CDR2 SNEGSKA (reference sequence). The CDR3 DNA sequence: TGCAGTGCTAGGGTATCAGGGGGCGCCTATGGCTACACCTTC. Protein: CSARVSGGAYGYTF.

V usage is TRBV10-3 and J usage is TRBJ2-1; D is unresolved. The CDR3 has 13 residues. CDR1 and CDR2 from the germline V gene are ENHRY and SYGVKD. V gave up 2 bases and J gave up 6 bases, with 8 bases separating them. The CDR3 nucleotides read TGTGCCATCAGTGAGAGGAAGTCCAATGAGCAGTTCTTC. Translation: CAISERKSNEQFF.

The chain employs TRBV20-1 and TRBJ1-3; D is uncertain. Germline values: CDR1 DFQATT, CDR2 SNEGSKA (reference sequence). This CDR3 has 16 amino acids. Trimming stripped 5 bases from V and 0 bases from J, with 17 bases between. The CDR3 nucleotides are TGCAGTGCTTTAATTGGACGGAATTTCTCTGGAAACACCATATATTTT. It yields the protein CSALIGRNFSGNTIYF.

The chain carries TRBV19 and TRBJ2-2, with 8 bases identical to TRBD1. The CDR3 is 15 amino acids. Looked up from germline, CDR1 is LNHDA and CDR2 is SQIVND (reference sequence). The J segment lost 2 bases and the V segment lost 11 bases, leaving 10 bases of the junction unmatched. CDR3 protein: CASNSRGRNTGELFF. CDR3 nucleotide sequence: TGTGCCTCCAACAGCAGGGGGCGTAACACCGGGGAGCTGTTTTTT.

The chain is built from TRBV29-1 and TRBJ1-1, with unresolved D. Germline-derived CDR1 and CDR2 are SQVTM and ANQGSEA. The CDR3 consists of 12 residues. V lost 7 bases to trimming and J lost 3 bases, with 12 bases between them. CDR3: CSGSYRDTEAFF. DNA of the CDR3: TGCAGCGGGTCCTACCGGGACACTGAAGCTTTCTTT.

This clonotype has just a few counts. The CDR3 spells CASSNSPGLYDGNGQYF. CDR3 sequence (DNA): TGTGCCAGCAGCAATTCGCCGGGGCTCTATGACGGGAACGGGCAGTACTTC. This chain uses TRBV6-6 with TRBJ2-7, with D tentatively TRBD1 or TRBD2 (5 bases each). Germline-derived CDR1 and CDR2 are MNHNY and SVGAGI (reference sequence). The V and J ends lost 6 bases and 9 bases respectively, with 30 bases between them. The CDR3 extends over 17 amino acids.